The TCR beta chain under discussion was sequenced for a study of blood T cell repertoires in COVID-19. Looking at the study overall: Whether acute or convalescent, the COVID-19 samples came from the United States, Italy and Spain. Sample material is recorded as cDNA or gDNA derived from T cells, B-cell-depleted T cells, or PBMCs.

V trimming: 5 bases; J trimming: 3 bases; junction bases outside the gene matches: 6. The CDR3 totals 16 residues. CDR1 and CDR2 from the germline V gene are SSHAT and FNYEAQ (reference sequence). In the source study's methods: Quantification of nucleated cells was approximated via reference gene primer amplification. Clones were sequenced by immunoSEQ multiplex PCR, and TCRdb holds only the in-frame ones, with some missing. V, J and clone size are taken as reported in that table, and D and trimming were inferred from the DNA itself. Of tens of thousands of clones listed, about 90% are singletons. The source is a human donor in a cohort sampled during active COVID-19. The chain recombines TRBV7-7 with TRBJ2-2; 10 nucleotides align to TRBD2. The sequenced material came from peripheral blood. The CDR3 region is CASSPLAGRDTGELFF. In DNA form, the CDR3 reads TGTGCCAGCAGCCCACTAGCGGGACGGGACACCGGGGAGCTGTTTTTT.